What follows describes a single T cell receptor (beta chain). This clonotype was counted many times. Its antigen remains unidentified. No qualities accompany the bases; no much larger clone lies one base away. Compared with germline, V lacks 7 bases and J lacks 10 bases; bases without a gene match: 17. CDR1 and CDR2 are drawn from the germline V gene: MNHEY, SVGAGI. The CDR3 starts with the cysteine, ends with the phenylalanine, and has 15 residues. The sequence is cut down to CDR3 DNA, 45 bases in frame from base 1. Library method: PCR. Sequenced using an Illumina HiSeq 2500. To normalize quantification of the TCRbeta repertoire, the TCR libraries were built with molecular barcoding that relied on unique molecular identifiers. TCRdb trimmed public reads at Q25 via fastp, called clones via MiXCR and kept in-frame beta chains. Here each entry gathers all rows of one CDR3 protein and keeps the most common genes and DNA. The sample profile shows around 52,000 distinct CDR3 sequences; roughly 5% of them were found once. The top ten constitute around 31% of the sample.

The sample comes from a study of T-cell reconstitution after alpha-beta-depleted transplantation in children (dated by TCRdb to the mid-2010s). In terms of the full investigation: Using TCR repertoire profiling, the study quantitatively followed how T-cell immune reconstitution unfolded in children after TCRalphabeta/CD19-depleted allogeneic hematopoietic cell transplantation. General study outcomes and caveats: In some patients, the high TCRbeta diversity seen at day 60 was put down to recipient T cells and intrathymic progenitors that had survived conditioning. Apparently early alphabetaT-cell count recovery about two months after transplant reportedly relied on only several hundred rapidly expanded clones derived from non-depleted graft cells. The frequencies of hyperexpanded clones fell over the following months, and after one year, T-cell counts and TCRbeta diversity were mostly attributed to newly produced T cells.

The time point label, read with the paper, signifies: day 60 (about 2 months) after transplantation. The treatment or condition label of this sample denotes: allogeneic hematopoietic cell transplantation with graft depleted of TCRalphabeta T cells and CD19 B cells. Transplant recipients were children who received TCRalphabeta/CD19-depleted allogeneic hematopoietic cell grafts. The sequence links TRBV6-5 to TRBJ1-1, with 8 junctional bases fitting TRBD1. This TCR was recovered from a female patient aged 2-9 years who had a stem cell transplant for aplastic anemia, so the T cells may come from the graft donor. Sample: PBMCs, mostly from graft donor cells, taken 60 days after TCRalphabeta/CD19-depleted stem cell transplant. This receptor carries the CDR3 CASKEDPGQVIVAFF. The nucleotide sequence is given as TGTGCCAGCAAGGAAGACCCGGGACAGGTGATTGTAGCTTTCTTT.